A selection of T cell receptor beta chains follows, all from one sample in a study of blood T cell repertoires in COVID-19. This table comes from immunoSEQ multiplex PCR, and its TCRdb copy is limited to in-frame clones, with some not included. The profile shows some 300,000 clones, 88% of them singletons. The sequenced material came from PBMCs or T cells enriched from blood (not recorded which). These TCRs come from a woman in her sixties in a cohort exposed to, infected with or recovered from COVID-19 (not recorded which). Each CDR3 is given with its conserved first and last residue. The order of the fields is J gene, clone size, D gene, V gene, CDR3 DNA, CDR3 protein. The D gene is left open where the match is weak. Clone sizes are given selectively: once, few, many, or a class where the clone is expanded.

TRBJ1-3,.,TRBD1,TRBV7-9,TGTGCCAGCAGATCGACAGGGTCGGCTGGAAACACCATATATTTT,CASRSTGSAGNTIYF
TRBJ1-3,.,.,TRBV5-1,TGCGCCAGCAGCACAGAGCAGGGGTCGTCTGGAAACACCATATATTTT,CASSTEQGSSGNTIYF
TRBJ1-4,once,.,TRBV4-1,TGCGCCAGCAGCCAACGGGACTTCACGGTAGAAAAACTGTTTTTT,CASSQRDFTVEKLFF
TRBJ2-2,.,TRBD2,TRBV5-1,TGCGCCAGCAGCTTAGGGACTAGCGGCACCGGGGAGCTGTTTTTT,CASSLGTSGTGELFF
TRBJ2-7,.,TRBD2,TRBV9,TGTGCCAGCAGCGAGGGACTAGCGGTCTCCTACGAGCAGTACTTC,CASSEGLAVSYEQYF
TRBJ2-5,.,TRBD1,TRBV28,TGTGCCAGCAGTTTCGGGGACAGGGAGACCCAGTACTTC,CASSFGDRETQYF
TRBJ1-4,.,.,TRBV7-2,TGTGCCAGCAGCGCACAGGATAGCGGTGAAAAACTGTTTTTT,CASSAQDSGEKLFF
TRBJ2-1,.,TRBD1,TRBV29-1,TGCAGCGTTGAAGGAGGGACAGGGGGCGCCAATGAGCAGTTCTTC,CSVEGGTGGANEQFF
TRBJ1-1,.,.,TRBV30,TGTGCCTGGAGTGCAGGGCGAACTGAAGCTTTCTTT,CAWSAGRTEAFF
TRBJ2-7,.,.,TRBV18,TGTGCCAGCTTACGGGAGAACTCCTACGAGCAGTACTTC,CASLRENSYEQYF
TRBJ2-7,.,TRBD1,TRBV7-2,TGTGCCAGCAGCCGGGACAGGGGGGAAGGCTACGAGCAGTACTTC,CASSRDRGEGYEQYF
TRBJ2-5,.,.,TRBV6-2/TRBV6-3,TGTGCCAGCAGCTCGGGTGAGGCCCGAGGAGAGACCCAGTACTTC,CASSSGEARGETQYF
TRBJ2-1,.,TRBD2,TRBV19,TGTGCCAGTAGAGGGACTAGCGGGGTCTCCTACAATGAGCAGTTCTTC,CASRGTSGVSYNEQFF
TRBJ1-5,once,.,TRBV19,TGTGCCAGTAGTATGGACAGAAATCAGCCCCAGCATTTT,CASSMDRNQPQHF
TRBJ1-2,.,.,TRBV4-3,TGCGCCAGCAGCCAAGACTTACAGGAACTCTATGGCTACACCTTC,CASSQDLQELYGYTF
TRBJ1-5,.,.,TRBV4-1,TGCGCCAGCAGCCAAGAGATGACGGGAAATCAGCCCCAGCATTTT,CASSQEMTGNQPQHF
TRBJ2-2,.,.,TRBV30,TGTGCCTGGAAGAGGACACACGCAGGGGTCGGGGAGCTGTTTTTT,CAWKRTHAGVGELFF
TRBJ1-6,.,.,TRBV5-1,TGCGCCAGCAGCTTGGACGGGGTTTCACCCCTCCACTTT,CASSLDGVSPLHF
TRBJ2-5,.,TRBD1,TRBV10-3,TGTGCCATCAGTGAGGGGGGACAGGGGAGCCGGTCCCGAGACTTGAGAGAGACCCAGTACTTC,CAISEGGQGSRSRDLRETQYF
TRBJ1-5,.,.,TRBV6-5,TGTGCCAGCAGTTACGGGGGGGGAGCGCATCAGCCCCAGCATTTT,CASSYGGGAHQPQHF
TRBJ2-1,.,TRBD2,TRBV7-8,TGTGCCAGCAGCCCGGGACTAGCGGGAGGGCCGTGGTATGAGCAGTTCTTC,CASSPGLAGGPWYEQFF
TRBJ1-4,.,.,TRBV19,TGTGCCAGCCCTCCCCCCCAGGGGAGAAATGAAAAACTGTTTTTT,CASPPPQGRNEKLFF
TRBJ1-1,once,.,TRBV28,TGTGCCAGCAGCTTAGGGGGGGCACGGGGGGCTTTCTTT,CASSLGGARGAFF
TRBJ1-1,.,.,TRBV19,TGTGCCAGCCCCGGGAACACTGAAGCTTTCTTT,CASPGNTEAFF
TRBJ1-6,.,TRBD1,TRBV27,TGTGCCAGCAGTTCGAGACAGGGTTATAATTCACCCCTCCACTTT,CASSSRQGYNSPLHF
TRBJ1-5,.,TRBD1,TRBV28,TGTGCCAGCAGTCCCGGGACAGGCAACGGTCAGCCCCAGCATTTT,CASSPGTGNGQPQHF